This entry describes one T cell receptor (beta chain). The source of the sample is a study of CD8+CD57+ T cells in acquired aplastic anemia. The CDR3 contains 16 residues. Trimming removed 3 bases from V and 2 bases from J; junction bases left unmatched: 6. Germline V gives CDR1 KGHDR, CDR2 SFDVKD. Using genomic DNA as the template, TCR beta VDJ and CDR3 profiling was carried out. TCRdb redid the calling of the reads with MiXCR, one entry per CDR3 protein. Of about 180,000 distinct CDR3 sequences in the sample, approximately 45% were seen once. The sequenced sample consisted of sorted CD4+, CD8+, or CD8+CD57+ T cells (not recorded which) from PBMCs. The chain is built from TRBV24-1 and TRBJ1-5; 7 nucleotides match TRBD1. The clonotype originates from a human donor in good health. The chain's CDR3 is CATSDRQGFGNQPQHF. Here the CDR3 DNA reads TGTGCCACCAGTGATCGACAGGGCTTCGGCAATCAGCCCCAGCATTTT.